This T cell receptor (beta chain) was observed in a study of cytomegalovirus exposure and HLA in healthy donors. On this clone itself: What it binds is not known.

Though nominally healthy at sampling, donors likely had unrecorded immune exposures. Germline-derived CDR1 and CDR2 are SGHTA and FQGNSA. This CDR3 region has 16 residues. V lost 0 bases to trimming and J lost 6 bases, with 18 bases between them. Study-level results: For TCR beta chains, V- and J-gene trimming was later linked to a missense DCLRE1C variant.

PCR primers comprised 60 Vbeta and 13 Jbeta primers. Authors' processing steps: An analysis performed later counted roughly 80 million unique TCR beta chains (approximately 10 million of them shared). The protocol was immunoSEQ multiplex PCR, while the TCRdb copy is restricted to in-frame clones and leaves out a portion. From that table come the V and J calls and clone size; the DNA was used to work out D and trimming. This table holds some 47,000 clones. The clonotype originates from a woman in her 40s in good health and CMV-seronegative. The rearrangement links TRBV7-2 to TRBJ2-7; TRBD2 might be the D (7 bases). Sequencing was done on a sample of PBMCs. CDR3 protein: CASSLASGTWAVEQYF. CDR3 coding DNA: TGTGCCAGCAGCTTAGCCAGCGGGACATGGGCCGTCGAGCAGTACTTC.